Listed below are T cell receptor beta chains from one sample, sequenced in a study of early T cells in non-severe SARS-CoV-2 infection. TCRdb reprocessed the 5' RACE reads via MiXCR and lists one record per CDR3 protein. The sample has roughly 80,000 distinct CDR3 sequences, over 9% seen once. The sample consisted of whole blood, taken at baseline. These receptors were obtained from an adult who was a healthcare worker with PCR-confirmed SARS-CoV-2 infection or an uninfected control (not recorded which). The CDR3 runs from the conserved cysteine through the conserved F or W. D genes are given only for firm matches.

J,V,D,CDR3
TRBJ2-1,TRBV5-5,NA,CASRRSNEQFF
TRBJ2-3,TRBV4-1,TRBD2,CASSQGSGEDTQYF
TRBJ1-2,TRBV19,NA,CASSTSGGYTF
TRBJ2-7,TRBV27,NA,CASSFGRVAYEQYF
TRBJ2-5,TRBV7-9,TRBD2,CASSLGLAVETQYF
TRBJ2-6,TRBV7-3,NA,CASSSTGFSGANVLTF
TRBJ1-6,TRBV6-1,NA,CASRPSDGPLHF
TRBJ2-4,TRBV28,NA,CASKELAKNIQYF
TRBJ1-1,TRBV6-1,NA,CASRMQGNANTEAFF
TRBJ1-1,TRBV11-2,NA,CASSSAGLLEAFF
TRBJ2-7,TRBV6-6,NA,CASSPGLLSSYEQYF
TRBJ2-1,TRBV7-2,NA,CASSLAGGRNEQFF
TRBJ2-7,TRBV20-1,NA,CSARGRSEQYF
TRBJ2-3,TRBV28,NA,CASSRGDTQYF
TRBJ2-3,TRBV6-2/TRBV6-3,NA,CASSYSNTQYF
TRBJ1-2,TRBV11-2,TRBD1,CASSLDRDPNYGYTF
TRBJ1-5,TRBV28,TRBD1,CASSQGDSNQPQHF
TRBJ1-4,TRBV7-9,NA,CASSLPQVTNEKLFF
TRBJ1-2,TRBV5-1,NA,CASKLGDYGYTF
TRBJ1-6,TRBV27,TRBD1,CTSSLSGRGRSYNSPLHF
TRBJ2-2,TRBV9,NA,CASSVAGPTGELFF
TRBJ2-3,TRBV6-5,TRBD1,CASSSPRGPGDTQYF
TRBJ1-3,TRBV7-9,NA,CASSPRVNSGNTIYF
TRBJ1-6,TRBV20-1,TRBD1,CSAWTGGDNSPLHF
TRBJ1-1,TRBV3-1,NA,CASSQVSETEAFF
TRBJ2-3,TRBV7-2,NA,CASSLGSGNTQYF
TRBJ2-3,TRBV12-2,NA,CASRLLLAGGEVDGTDTQYF
TRBJ2-3,TRBV6-1,NA,CASSEQATDTQYF
TRBJ1-6,TRBV4-3,NA,CASSQENLGRLSPLHF
TRBJ1-1,TRBV29-1,NA,CSVYPGTAGAEAFF
TRBJ2-7,TRBV11-2,TRBD2,CASSSLGGDTYEQYF
TRBJ2-7,TRBV20-1,TRBD2,CSAIKTSGGAKQYF
TRBJ2-6,TRBV5-1,NA,CASSVSQVHSGANVLTF
TRBJ2-5,TRBV21-1,NA,CASSKASDRVVETQYF
TRBJ2-1,TRBV6-6,NA,CASSPTQATYNEQFF